This T cell receptor (beta chain) emerged from a study of T cells in Graves' hyperthyroidism and ophthalmopathy. The overall study: The authors collected peripheral blood at initial diagnosis, before any treatment.

This clonotype was counted many times. As yet, its antigen is unknown. Amplification of TCR beta CDR3 regions used RNA as the template. The HTBI primer set drove a first-round RT-PCR of the TCR CDR3. MiXCR, run by TCRdb on the multiplex PCR reads, gives a single entry per CDR3 protein. The sample lists hundreds of thousands of distinct CDR3 sequences, about 16% occurring once. Germline V CDR1 and CDR2: SNHLY, FYNNEI. The CDR3 consists of 10 residues. The V end lost 7 bases, the J end lost 4 bases, and 4 bases lay between the germline ends. General study points: The blood repertoire included most of the expanded thyroid clonotypes above 0.001. The model anticipated ophthalmopathy a median 6.5 months pre-onset.

The sequence was collected from a man aged 35-49 years with Graves' hyperthyroidism. The chain has TRBV2 and TRBJ2-5; D unclear. The sample taken for sequencing was blood. CDR3 nucleotides: TGTGCCAGCATGAGAGAGACCCAGTACTTC. Encoded protein: CASMRETQYF. Full variable domain (remainder filled in from reference TRBV2 and TRBJ2-5): EPEVTQTPSHQVTQMGQEVILRCVPISNHLYFYWYRQILGQKVEFLVSFYNNEISEKSEIFDDQFSVERPDGSNFTLKIRSTKLEDSAMYFCASMRETQYFGPGTRLLVL.